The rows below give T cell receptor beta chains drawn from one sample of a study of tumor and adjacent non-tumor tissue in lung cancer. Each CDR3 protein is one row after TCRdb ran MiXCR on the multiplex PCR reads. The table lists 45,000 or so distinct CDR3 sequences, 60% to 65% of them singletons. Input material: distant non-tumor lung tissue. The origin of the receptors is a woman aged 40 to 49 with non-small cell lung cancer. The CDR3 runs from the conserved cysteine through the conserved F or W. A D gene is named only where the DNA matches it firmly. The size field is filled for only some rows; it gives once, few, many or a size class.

CDR3 DNA: TGTAGTGCTAGGAGGGGCGGTAGCACAGATACGCTGTATTTT
CDR3 protein: CSARRGGSTDTLYF
clone size: .
V gene: TRBV20-1
J gene: TRBJ2-3
D gene: .

CDR3 DNA: TGTGCCAGTAGGCGGAACCTCGACCCCAATCAGCCCCAACATTTT
CDR3 protein: CASRRNLDPNQPQHF
clone size: .
V gene: TRBV19
J gene: TRBJ1-5
D gene: .

CDR3 DNA: TGTGCCAGCAACTCAGGGGGACCAAATTCACCCCTCAACTTT
CDR3 protein: CASNSGGPNSPLNF
clone size: .
V gene: TRBV11-2
J gene: TRBJ1-6
D gene: TRBD1

CDR3 DNA: TGTGCTAGCAGCTTAGAAGGGGGGGGGTGGAATGAGCGGTTCTTC
CDR3 protein: CASSLEGGGWNERFF
clone size: .
V gene: TRBV11-2
J gene: TRBJ2-1
D gene: .

CDR3 DNA: TGCAGCATTGCGTCCGACAGGATCTCCTACAATGAGCAGTTCTTC
CDR3 protein: CSIASDRISYNEQFF
clone size: .
V gene: TRBV29-1
J gene: TRBJ2-1
D gene: .

CDR3 DNA: TGTGCCAGCAGGGATGTAGGGTATACGCAGTATTTT
CDR3 protein: CASRDVGYTQYF
clone size: .
V gene: TRBV6-1
J gene: TRBJ2-3
D gene: .

CDR3 DNA: TGCAGTGCTAGTCAGGGGTGCTACGAGCAGTACTTC
CDR3 protein: CSASQGCYEQYF
clone size: .
V gene: TRBV20-1
J gene: TRBJ2-7
D gene: .

CDR3 DNA: TGTGTCAGCAGTTACTCCGGGACTAGCGGGGGGGGCTCCTACGATGAGCAGTTCTTC
CDR3 protein: CVSSYSGTSGGGSYDEQFF
clone size: .
V gene: TRBV6-2/TRBV6-3
J gene: TRBJ2-1
D gene: TRBD2

CDR3 DNA: TGCAGCGTTGGGGGGCGGACAGGGTTCACCAGGGAGCTGGTTTTT
CDR3 protein: CSVGGRTGFTRELVF
clone size: few
V gene: TRBV29-1
J gene: TRBJ2-2
D gene: TRBD1

CDR3 DNA: TGTGTCAGCACTCCCGGGGGCCTGTTCTCCGGGAACACCATATGTTTT
CDR3 protein: CVSTPGGLFSGNTICF
clone size: once
V gene: TRBV28
J gene: TRBJ1-3
D gene: .

CDR3 DNA: TGTGCCAGCAGTTACACACAGGGAAACAGTCAGCCCCAGCATTTT
CDR3 protein: CASSYTQGNSQPQHF
clone size: .
V gene: TRBV6-2/TRBV6-3
J gene: TRBJ1-5
D gene: .

CDR3 DNA: TGTGCCAGCAGCTTTGGGGGGCCGCGAGAGCAGTACTTC
CDR3 protein: CASSFGGPREQYF
clone size: .
V gene: TRBV7-9
J gene: TRBJ2-7
D gene: .

CDR3 DNA: TGCAGCGTAGACGACTATAGCGGGAAATTCAATGAGCAGCTCTTC
CDR3 protein: CSVDDYSGKFNEQLF
clone size: .
V gene: TRBV29-1
J gene: TRBJ2-1
D gene: TRBD2

CDR3 DNA: TGTGCCAGTACAGTCGGACAGGTCTCGATGAGCTCCTACAATGAGCAGTGCTTC
CDR3 protein: CASTVGQVSMSSYNEQCF
clone size: once
V gene: TRBV6-1
J gene: TRBJ2-1
D gene: TRBD1

CDR3 DNA: TGTGCCATCAGAGGAGACAGGGGGGATGGCTACACCTTC
CDR3 protein: CAIRGDRGDGYTF
clone size: many
V gene: TRBV10-3
J gene: TRBJ1-2
D gene: TRBD1

CDR3 DNA: TGTGCCAGCAGTTTAGGAACACAGAGTGGAGCCAAACACATTCAGTACTTC
CDR3 protein: CASSLGTQSGAKHIQYF
clone size: .
V gene: TRBV11-2
J gene: TRBJ2-4
D gene: .

CDR3 DNA: TGTGCCAGCAGTTTACCCAGCTTCGGCTATGGCTACACCTTC
CDR3 protein: CASSLPSFGYGYTF
clone size: many
V gene: TRBV28
J gene: TRBJ1-2
D gene: .

CDR3 DNA: TGTGCCAGCAGTGACACGGCCAAAAACATTCAGTACTTC
CDR3 protein: CASSDTAKNIQYF
clone size: many
V gene: TRBV6-1
J gene: TRBJ2-4
D gene: .

CDR3 DNA: TGTGCCAGTAAAGGACAGGGCAAGGGTCAGCCCCATCATTTT
CDR3 protein: CASKGQGKGQPHHF
clone size: once
V gene: TRBV19
J gene: TRBJ1-5
D gene: TRBD1

CDR3 DNA: TGTGCCAGTCGGGACTCACAAGAGACCCAGTACTTC
CDR3 protein: CASRDSQETQYF
clone size: .
V gene: TRBV6-5
J gene: TRBJ2-5
D gene: .

CDR3 DNA: TGTGCCAGCAACCTCCAGGGGGGTGATTATTGCTACACCTTC
CDR3 protein: CASNLQGGDYCYTF
clone size: once
V gene: TRBV13
J gene: TRBJ1-2
D gene: TRBD1

CDR3 DNA: TGTGCCAGCGGCTCCGGGACGCACAAAAACATTCAGTACTTC
CDR3 protein: CASGSGTHKNIQYF
clone size: once
V gene: TRBV5-4
J gene: TRBJ2-4
D gene: .

CDR3 DNA: TGCGCCAGCAGTAGACAAGAGACCCAGTACTTC
CDR3 protein: CASSRQETQYF
clone size: .
V gene: TRBV5-1
J gene: TRBJ2-5
D gene: .

CDR3 DNA: TGTGCCAGCAGTCGAAGGCCCATTGCGAACACCGGGGAGCTGTTTTTT
CDR3 protein: CASSRRPIANTGELFF
clone size: .
V gene: TRBV6-5
J gene: TRBJ2-2
D gene: .

CDR3 DNA: TGCGCTAGCAATGACTCGACTAGCGGGAGGACGGAGCAGTTCTTC
CDR3 protein: CASNDSTSGRTEQFF
clone size: .
V gene: TRBV10-2
J gene: TRBJ2-1
D gene: TRBD2

CDR3 DNA: TGTGCCAGTAATGACAGGGGAGGTGAAAAACTGTTTTTT
CDR3 protein: CASNDRGGEKLFF
clone size: many
V gene: TRBV28
J gene: TRBJ1-4
D gene: TRBD1

CDR3 DNA: TGTGCCAGCAGCACGTGGAGTGGACTAGCCAAAAACATTCAGTACTTC
CDR3 protein: CASSTWSGLAKNIQYF
clone size: .
V gene: TRBV6-6
J gene: TRBJ2-4
D gene: .

CDR3 DNA: TGCAGTGTCAGGGATTCGGGCTGCACCTTC
CDR3 protein: CSVRDSGCTF
clone size: .
V gene: TRBV29-1
J gene: TRBJ1-2
D gene: .